Sequencing of this T cell receptor beta chain was carried out in a study of beta chain features in type 1 diabetes. Turning to this clone: Its antigen is still unknown.

Reverse transcribing all isolated RNA meant expressed TCRB transcripts were sequenced. Assay: immunoSEQ multiplex PCR; the TCRdb copy retains only in-frame clones and omits some. Of around 690,000 clones in the sample, roughly 12% were seen once. Overall study results and limits: It was among patients, rather than healthy donors, that naive, central memory and Treg TCRB repertoires appeared more similar. Shorter TCRB CDR3s, moderately but significantly so, marked every one of the four CD4+ subsets in Type 1 diabetes patients.

Between the trimmed V and J ends, which lost 0 bases and 15 bases, there was a span of 10 bases. Germline loops: CDR1 SGDLS, CDR2 YYNGEE. CDR3 size: 11 residues. The receptor's source is a man younger than 40 with type 1 diabetes. The sample was naive CD4+ T cells from blood. V is TRBV9 and J is TRBJ2-1; no clear D gene. CDR3 sequence reads: CASSVEARLFF. The CDR3 coding sequence is TGTGCCAGCAGCGTAGAGGCCAGGTTGTTCTTC.